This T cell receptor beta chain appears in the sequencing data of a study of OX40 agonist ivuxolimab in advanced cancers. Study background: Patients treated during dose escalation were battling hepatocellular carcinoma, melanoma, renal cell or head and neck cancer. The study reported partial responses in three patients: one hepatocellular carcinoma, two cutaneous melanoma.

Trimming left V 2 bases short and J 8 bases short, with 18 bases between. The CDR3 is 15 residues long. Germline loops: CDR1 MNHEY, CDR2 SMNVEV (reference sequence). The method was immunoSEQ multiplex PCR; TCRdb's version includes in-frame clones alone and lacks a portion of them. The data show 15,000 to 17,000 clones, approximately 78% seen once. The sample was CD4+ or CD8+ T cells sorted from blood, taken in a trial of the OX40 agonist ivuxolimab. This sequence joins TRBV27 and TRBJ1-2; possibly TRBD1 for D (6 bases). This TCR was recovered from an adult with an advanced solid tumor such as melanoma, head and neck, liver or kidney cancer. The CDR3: CASSLIPGGAEGYTF. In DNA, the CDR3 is TGTGCCAGCAGTTTAATCCCGGGGGGCGCGGAGGGCTACACCTTC.